These 3 T cell receptor beta chains were sequenced from one sample in a study of neurological immune-mediated disorders (dated 2019 in TCRdb). Libraries came from 5' RACE. These reads were obtained on an Illumina HiSeq 2500. Starting from the raw public reads, TCRdb applied fastp trimming at Q25, assembled clones with MiXCR and retained in-frame beta chains. All rows with the same CDR3 protein become a single entry with the most common DNA and genes. The sample contains roughly 50,000 distinct CDR3 sequences, 12% of them found a single time. The biggest ten clones account for approximately 10% of the sample. Read against the paper, the sample's time point label means: longitudinal time-point 3. Sequenced: PBMCs. The receptors shown here come from a male donor with HTLV-1-associated myelopathy (HAM/TSP).

There are a few counts of this clonotype. The gene calls are TRBV6-5 and TRBJ1-1, with D uncertain. The V gene's germline CDR1 is MNHEY and CDR2 SVGAGI. CDR3 size: 11 residues. The germline V and J ends were trimmed by 7 bases and 5 bases, with 8 bases remaining between them. Here the CDR3 reads CASTRGTEAFF. The CDR3 coding sequence is TGTGCCAGCACCCGCGGGACTGAAGCTTTCTTT.

This clonotype was counted at least ten times. The chain's CDR3 is CASSDRLTYEQYF. In DNA, the CDR3 is TGTGCCAGCAGTGACAGGCTAACCTACGAGCAGTACTTC. The chain couples TRBV6-5 to TRBJ2-7; possible D gene TRBD1, 6 bases. V lost 5 bases and J 2 bases, leaving 10 bases between the germline ends. Germline V gives CDR1 MNHEY, CDR2 SVGAGI. The CDR3 length is 13 residues.

In this sample, this clonotype turned up a few times. V is TRBV15 and J is TRBJ2-1; 8 bases map to TRBD2. Germline V gives CDR1 LNHNV, CDR2 YYDKDF (reference sequence). The CDR3 is 16 amino acids. With V trimmed by 1 base and J by 1 base, 3 bases remained unmatched. In DNA, the CDR3 is TGTGCCACCAGCAGAGGTAGCGGGGAGTCCTACAATGAGCAGTTCTTC. It encodes CATSRGSGESYNEQFF.